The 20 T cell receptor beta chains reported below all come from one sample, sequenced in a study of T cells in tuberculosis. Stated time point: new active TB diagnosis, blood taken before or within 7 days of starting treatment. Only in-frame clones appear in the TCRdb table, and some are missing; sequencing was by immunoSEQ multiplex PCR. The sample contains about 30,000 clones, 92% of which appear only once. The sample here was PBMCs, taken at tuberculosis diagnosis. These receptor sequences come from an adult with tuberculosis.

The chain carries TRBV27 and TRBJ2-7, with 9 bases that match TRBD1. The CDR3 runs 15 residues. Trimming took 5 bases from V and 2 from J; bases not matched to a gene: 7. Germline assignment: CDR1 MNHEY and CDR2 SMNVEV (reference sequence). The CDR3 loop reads CASSRTRTGAYEQYF. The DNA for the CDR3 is TGTGCCAGCAGTCGCACACGGACAGGGGCCTACGAGCAGTACTTC.

The CDR3 DNA reads as TGTGCCAGCAGTTTTAAGGTGGGGAGGACTGAAGCTTTCTTT. Translating gives CASSFKVGRTEAFF. This rearrangement joins TRBV27 to TRBJ1-1; no definite D call. Trimming took off 3 bases at V and 5 bases at J, with 13 bases between the two ends. This CDR3 contains 14 residues. Germline values: CDR1 MNHEY, CDR2 SMNVEV (reference sequence).

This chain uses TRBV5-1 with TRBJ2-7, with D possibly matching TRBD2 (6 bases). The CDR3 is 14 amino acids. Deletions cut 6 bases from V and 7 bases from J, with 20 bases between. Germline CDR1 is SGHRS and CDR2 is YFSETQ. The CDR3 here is CASTTGTPFLEQYF. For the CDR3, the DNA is TGCGCCAGCACCACCGGGACTCCTTTCTTGGAGCAGTACTTC.

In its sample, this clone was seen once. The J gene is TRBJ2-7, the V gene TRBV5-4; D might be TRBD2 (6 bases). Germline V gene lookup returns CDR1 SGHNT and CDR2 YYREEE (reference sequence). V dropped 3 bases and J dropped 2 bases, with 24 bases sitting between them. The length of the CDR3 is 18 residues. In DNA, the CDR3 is TGTGCCAGCAGCTCTGACGGGGGTGGCTCACCGGGAACCTACGAGCAGTACTTC. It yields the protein CASSSDGGGSPGTYEQYF.

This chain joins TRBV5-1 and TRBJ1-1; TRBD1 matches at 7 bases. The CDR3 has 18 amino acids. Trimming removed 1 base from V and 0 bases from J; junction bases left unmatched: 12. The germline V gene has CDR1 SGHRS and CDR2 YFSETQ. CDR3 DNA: TGCGCCAGCAGCTTGATCGTGTCAGGGGGGAAATTGAACACTGAAGCTTTCTTT. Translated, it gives CASSLIVSGGKLNTEAFF.

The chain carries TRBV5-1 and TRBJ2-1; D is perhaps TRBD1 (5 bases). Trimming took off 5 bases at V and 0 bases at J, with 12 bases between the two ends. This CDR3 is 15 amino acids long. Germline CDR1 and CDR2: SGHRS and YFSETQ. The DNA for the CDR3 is TGCGCCAGCAGTGAGGATAGGGGCTCCTACAATGAGCAGTTCTTC. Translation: CASSEDRGSYNEQFF.

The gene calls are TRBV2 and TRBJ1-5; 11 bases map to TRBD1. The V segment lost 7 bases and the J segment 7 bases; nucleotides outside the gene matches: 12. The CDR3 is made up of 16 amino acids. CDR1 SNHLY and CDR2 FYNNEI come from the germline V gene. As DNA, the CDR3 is TGTGCCAGCAAAGCAAGGGGACAGGGGGTAAAGCAGCCCCAGCATTTT. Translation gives CASKARGQGVKQPQHF.

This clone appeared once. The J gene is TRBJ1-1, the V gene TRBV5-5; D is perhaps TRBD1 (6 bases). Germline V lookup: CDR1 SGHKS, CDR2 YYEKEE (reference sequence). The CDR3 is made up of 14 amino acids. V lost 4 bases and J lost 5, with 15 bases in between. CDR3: CASSADRRLTEAFF. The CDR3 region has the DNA TGTGCCAGCAGCGCTGACAGGAGGTTAACTGAAGCTTTCTTT.

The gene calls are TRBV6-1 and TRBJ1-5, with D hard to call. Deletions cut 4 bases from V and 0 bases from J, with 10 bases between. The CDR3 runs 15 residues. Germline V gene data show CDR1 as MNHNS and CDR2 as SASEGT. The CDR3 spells CASSAGTDSNQPQHF. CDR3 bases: TGTGCCAGCAGTGCTGGAACAGATAGCAATCAGCCCCAGCATTTT.

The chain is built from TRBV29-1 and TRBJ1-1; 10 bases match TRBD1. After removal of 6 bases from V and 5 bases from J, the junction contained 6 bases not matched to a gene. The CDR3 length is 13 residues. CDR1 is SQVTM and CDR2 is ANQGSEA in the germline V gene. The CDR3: CSVGRTGGTEAFF. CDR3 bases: TGCAGCGTGGGACGGACAGGGGGAACTGAAGCTTTCTTT. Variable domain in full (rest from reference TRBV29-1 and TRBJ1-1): SAVISQKPSRDICQRGTSLTIQCQVDSQVTMMFWYRQQPGQSLTLIATANQGSEATYESGFVIDKFPISRPNLTFSTLTVSNMSPEDSSIYLCSVGRTGGTEAFFGQGTRLTVV.

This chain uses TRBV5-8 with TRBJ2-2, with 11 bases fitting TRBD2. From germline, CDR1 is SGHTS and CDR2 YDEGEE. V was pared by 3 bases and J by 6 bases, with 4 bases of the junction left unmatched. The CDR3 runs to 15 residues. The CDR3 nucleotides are TGTGCCAGCAGCTCCGGGACTAGCGGAGCCGGGGAGCTGTTTTTT. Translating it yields CASSSGTSGAGELFF.

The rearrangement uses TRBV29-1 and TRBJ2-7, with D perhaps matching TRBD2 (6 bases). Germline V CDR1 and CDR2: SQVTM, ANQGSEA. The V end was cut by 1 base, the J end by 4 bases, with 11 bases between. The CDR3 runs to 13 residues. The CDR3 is CSVEGRGLYEQYF. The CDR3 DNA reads TGCAGCGTTGAAGGTCGGGGGTTGTACGAGCAGTACTTC.

The CDR3, as DNA: TGTGCCAGCAGCTTTTCCGGGACTAGCGCCTACTACGAGCAGTACTTC. Its protein is CASSFSGTSAYYEQYF. The rearrangement uses TRBV13 and TRBJ2-7, with 10 bases matching TRBD2. V lost 3 bases and J lost 3; bases outside the gene matches: 8. CDR1 and CDR2 from the germline V gene are PRHDT and FYEKMQ (reference sequence). CDR3 length equals 16 residues.

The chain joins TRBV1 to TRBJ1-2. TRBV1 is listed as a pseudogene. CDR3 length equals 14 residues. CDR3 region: CTSSRSGRNYGYTF. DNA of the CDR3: TGCACCAGCAGCCGAAGCGGCCGGAACTATGGCTACACCTTC.

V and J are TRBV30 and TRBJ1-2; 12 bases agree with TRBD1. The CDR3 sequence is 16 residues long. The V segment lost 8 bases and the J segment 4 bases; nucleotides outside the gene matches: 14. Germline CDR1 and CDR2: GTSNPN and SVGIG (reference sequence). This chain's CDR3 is CAGDRDRGLVSYGYTF. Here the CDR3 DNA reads TGTGCCGGGGACCGGGACAGGGGGCTTGTCTCCTATGGCTACACCTTC.

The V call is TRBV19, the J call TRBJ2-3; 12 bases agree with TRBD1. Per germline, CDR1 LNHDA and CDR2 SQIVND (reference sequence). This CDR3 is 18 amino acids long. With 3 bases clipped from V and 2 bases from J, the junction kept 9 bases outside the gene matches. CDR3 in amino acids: CASSIRSGTGGPTDTQYF. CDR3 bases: TGTGCCAGTAGTATTCGCTCCGGGACAGGGGGCCCCACAGATACGCAGTATTTT.

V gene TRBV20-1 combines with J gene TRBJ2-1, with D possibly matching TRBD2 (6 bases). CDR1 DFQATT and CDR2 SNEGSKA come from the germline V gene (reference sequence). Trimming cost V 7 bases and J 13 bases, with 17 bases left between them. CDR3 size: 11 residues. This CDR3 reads CSVVLREVQFF. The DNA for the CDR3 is TGCAGTGTCGTTTTGAGGGAGGTCCAGTTCTTC.

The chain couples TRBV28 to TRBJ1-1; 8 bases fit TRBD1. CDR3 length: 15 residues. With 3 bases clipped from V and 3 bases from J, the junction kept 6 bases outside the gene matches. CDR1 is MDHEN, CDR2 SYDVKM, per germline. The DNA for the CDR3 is TGTGCCAGCAGTTTTCAGGGGGCAGGGGACACTGAAGCTTTCTTT. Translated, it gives CASSFQGAGDTEAFF.

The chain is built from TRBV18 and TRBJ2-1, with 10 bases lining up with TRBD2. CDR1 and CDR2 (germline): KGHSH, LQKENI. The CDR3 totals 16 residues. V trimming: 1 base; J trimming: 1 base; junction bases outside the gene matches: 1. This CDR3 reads CASSPLAGGSYNEQFF. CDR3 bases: TGTGCCAGCTCACCACTAGCGGGAGGTTCCTACAATGAGCAGTTCTTC.

CDR3 coding DNA: TGTGCCAGCAGCCCCGGGGGGCTAGTAACCGGGGAGCTGTTTTTT. Amino acid sequence: CASSPGGLVTGELFF. The V gene is TRBV2, the J gene TRBJ2-2, with D possibly matching TRBD2 (7 bases). The CDR3 loop spans 15 amino acids. Germline assignment: CDR1 SNHLY and CDR2 FYNNEI. Deletions cut 6 bases from V and 5 bases from J, with 16 bases between.